The 10 T cell receptor beta chains below come from one sample, sequenced in a study of blood T cell repertoires in COVID-19. Libraries were prepared by immunoSEQ multiplex PCR; TCRdb keeps only in-frame clonotypes and omits some of them. This table holds a few hundred thousand clones, 80% to 90% found once. The sequencing input was peripheral blood. These receptors were obtained from a man aged 35-49 years with acute or convalescent COVID-19.

This chain joins TRBV30 and TRBJ1-1; D is unresolved. The CDR3 has 11 amino acids. Germline CDR1 GTSNPN, CDR2 SVGIG (reference sequence). Trimming shortened V by 4 bases and J by 7 bases, and 10 bases separated the two germline ends. CDR3 loop: CAWTSGYEAFF. The CDR3 DNA follows: TGTGCCTGGACCTCGGGATATGAAGCTTTCTTT.

This rearrangement joins TRBV2 to TRBJ1-4; TRBD1 matches 7 bases. V lost 4 bases and J lost 0; bases outside the gene matches: 2. Germline V gene data show CDR1 as SNHLY and CDR2 as FYNNEI. The CDR3 length is 15 residues. CDR3 in DNA: TGTGCCAGCAGTGGACAGGGCCCAACTAATGAAAAACTGTTTTTT. This codes for CASSGQGPTNEKLFF. The full variable domain, completed using reference TRBV2 and TRBJ1-4, is EPEVTQTPSHQVTQMGQEVILRCVPISNHLYFYWYRQILGQKVEFLVSFYNNEISEKSEIFDDQFSVERPDGSNFTLKIRSTKLEDSAMYFCASSGQGPTNEKLFFGSGTQLSVL.

The rearrangement links TRBV28 to TRBJ2-7; 8 positions agree with TRBD2. V lost 10 bases, J lost 7 bases, and 12 bases stayed unmatched. Germline lookup yields CDR1 MDHEN and CDR2 SYDVKM. The CDR3 loop spans 13 amino acids. CDR3 protein: CATGWAGGGEQYF. Here the CDR3 DNA reads TGTGCCACAGGGTGGGCGGGAGGAGGAGAGCAGTACTTC.

The chain recombines TRBV2 with TRBJ2-2; TRBD1 matches 7 bases. CDR3 length: 14 amino acids. Germline CDR1 is SNHLY and CDR2 is FYNNEI. Trimming cost V 8 bases and J 3 bases; bases outside gene matches: 6. Here the CDR3 reads CASHRQGDTGELFF. CDR3 in DNA: TGTGCCAGCCACCGCCAGGGGGACACCGGGGAGCTGTTTTTT. Combining the CDR3 with reference TRBV2 and TRBJ2-2 gives the whole variable domain EPEVTQTPSHQVTQMGQEVILRCVPISNHLYFYWYRQILGQKVEFLVSFYNNEISEKSEIFDDQFSVERPDGSNFTLKIRSTKLEDSAMYFCASHRQGDTGELFFGEGSRLTVL.

The rearrangement uses TRBV11-2 and TRBJ2-7; TRBD2 might be the D (5 bases). Germline lookup yields CDR1 SGHAT and CDR2 FQNNGV. The V gene lost 5 bases and the J gene lost 0 bases, with 17 bases spanning the gap. This CDR3 comprises 16 residues. In DNA form, the CDR3 reads TGTGCCAGCAGCACCGGGTGGGGAGACCTCTCCTACGAGCAGTACTTC. This translates into CASSTGWGDLSYEQYF.

This sequence joins TRBV27 and TRBJ2-2; 13 bases line up with TRBD2. The J segment lost 8 bases and the V segment lost 5 bases, leaving 8 bases of the junction unmatched. The CDR3 is made up of 16 amino acids. Germline V CDR1 and CDR2: MNHEY, SMNVEV (reference sequence). CDR3 residues: CASSPLTSGGPGELFF. The CDR3 bases are TGTGCCAGCAGTCCGTTGACTAGCGGGGGGCCGGGGGAGCTGTTTTTT.

In the case of this clone: Other DNA sequences in this specimen translate into the identical CDR3. The V gene is TRBV27, the J gene TRBJ2-7; D possibly corresponds to TRBD1 (6 bases). Per the germline V gene, CDR1 is MNHEY and CDR2 is SMNVEV (reference sequence). The CDR3 runs 13 residues. V was shortened by 2 bases and J by 4 bases, with 9 bases between the two germline ends. This CDR3 is CASSLGGGYEQYF. Written as DNA, the CDR3 is TGTGCCAGCAGTTTAGGGGGCGGGTACGAGCAGTACTTC.

V is TRBV7-2 and J is TRBJ2-2, with 7 positions matching TRBD1. Germline V gene lookup returns CDR1 SGHTA and CDR2 FQGNSA. This CDR3 is built from 16 residues. V lost 5 bases to trimming and J lost 1 base; unmatched junction nucleotides: 7. CDR3 loop: CASSLMGTVNTGELFF. CDR3 coding DNA: TGTGCCAGCAGCCTCATGGGGACAGTGAACACCGGGGAGCTGTTTTTT.

The chain recombines TRBV7-3 with TRBJ2-1; 7 positions agree with TRBD2. J gave up 8 bases and V 5 bases, and 18 bases lay outside the gene matches. CDR1 and CDR2 (germline): SGHTA, FQGTGA. This CDR3 has 17 amino acids. CDR3 protein: CASSPLGTTLFEDEQFF. The CDR3 region has the DNA TGTGCCAGCAGCCCCTTAGGGACTACCCTGTTTGAAGATGAGCAGTTCTTC. Full variable domain (outside the CDR3, taken from reference TRBV7-3 and TRBJ2-1): GAGVSQTPSNKVTEKGKYVELRCDPISGHTALYWYRQSLGQGPEFLIYFQGTGAADDSGLPNDRFFAVRPEGSVSTLKIQRTERGDSAVYLCASSPLGTTLFEDEQFFGPGTRLTVL.

V gene TRBV24-1 combines with J gene TRBJ2-7, with 9 bases that match TRBD1. J lost 9 bases, V lost 5 bases, and 7 bases had no gene match. Germline values: CDR1 KGHDR, CDR2 SFDVKD. CDR3 size: 13 residues. In nucleotides, the CDR3 is TGTGCCACCAGTGCCGCGACAGGGGGAGGGCAGTACTTC. Protein product: CATSAATGGGQYF.